This TCR beta chain was documented in a study of cytomegalovirus exposure and HLA in healthy donors. V was pared by 5 bases and J by 4 bases, with 16 bases of the junction left unmatched. Germline lookup yields CDR1 LNHDA and CDR2 SQIVND (reference sequence). The CDR3 has 20 amino acids. With regard to this clone: Its specificity is unknown.

PCR amplification relied on 60 Vbeta primers (plus 13 Jbeta primers). Methods used by the authors: In a later analysis, of around 80 million unique beta chains, some 10 million appeared in at least two donors. Method: immunoSEQ multiplex PCR; TCRdb's copy keeps in-frame clones and lacks some. V, J and clone size are taken as reported in that table, and D and trimming were inferred from the DNA itself. The sample contains roughly 120,000 clones, about 59% of which appear only once. Study-wide points: The presence/absence work took it that sequencing depth was about the same across donors.

This clonotype was sampled from a woman aged 40 to 49 in good health and CMV-seropositive. This chain joins TRBV19 and TRBJ2-1; 14 nucleotides agree with TRBD2. The sequencing sample was made of PBMCs. The CDR3 loop reads CASSENPGLAGVHGYNEQFF. CDR3 coding DNA: TGTGCCAGTAGTGAAAATCCGGGACTAGCGGGAGTTCATGGGTACAATGAGCAGTTCTTC.